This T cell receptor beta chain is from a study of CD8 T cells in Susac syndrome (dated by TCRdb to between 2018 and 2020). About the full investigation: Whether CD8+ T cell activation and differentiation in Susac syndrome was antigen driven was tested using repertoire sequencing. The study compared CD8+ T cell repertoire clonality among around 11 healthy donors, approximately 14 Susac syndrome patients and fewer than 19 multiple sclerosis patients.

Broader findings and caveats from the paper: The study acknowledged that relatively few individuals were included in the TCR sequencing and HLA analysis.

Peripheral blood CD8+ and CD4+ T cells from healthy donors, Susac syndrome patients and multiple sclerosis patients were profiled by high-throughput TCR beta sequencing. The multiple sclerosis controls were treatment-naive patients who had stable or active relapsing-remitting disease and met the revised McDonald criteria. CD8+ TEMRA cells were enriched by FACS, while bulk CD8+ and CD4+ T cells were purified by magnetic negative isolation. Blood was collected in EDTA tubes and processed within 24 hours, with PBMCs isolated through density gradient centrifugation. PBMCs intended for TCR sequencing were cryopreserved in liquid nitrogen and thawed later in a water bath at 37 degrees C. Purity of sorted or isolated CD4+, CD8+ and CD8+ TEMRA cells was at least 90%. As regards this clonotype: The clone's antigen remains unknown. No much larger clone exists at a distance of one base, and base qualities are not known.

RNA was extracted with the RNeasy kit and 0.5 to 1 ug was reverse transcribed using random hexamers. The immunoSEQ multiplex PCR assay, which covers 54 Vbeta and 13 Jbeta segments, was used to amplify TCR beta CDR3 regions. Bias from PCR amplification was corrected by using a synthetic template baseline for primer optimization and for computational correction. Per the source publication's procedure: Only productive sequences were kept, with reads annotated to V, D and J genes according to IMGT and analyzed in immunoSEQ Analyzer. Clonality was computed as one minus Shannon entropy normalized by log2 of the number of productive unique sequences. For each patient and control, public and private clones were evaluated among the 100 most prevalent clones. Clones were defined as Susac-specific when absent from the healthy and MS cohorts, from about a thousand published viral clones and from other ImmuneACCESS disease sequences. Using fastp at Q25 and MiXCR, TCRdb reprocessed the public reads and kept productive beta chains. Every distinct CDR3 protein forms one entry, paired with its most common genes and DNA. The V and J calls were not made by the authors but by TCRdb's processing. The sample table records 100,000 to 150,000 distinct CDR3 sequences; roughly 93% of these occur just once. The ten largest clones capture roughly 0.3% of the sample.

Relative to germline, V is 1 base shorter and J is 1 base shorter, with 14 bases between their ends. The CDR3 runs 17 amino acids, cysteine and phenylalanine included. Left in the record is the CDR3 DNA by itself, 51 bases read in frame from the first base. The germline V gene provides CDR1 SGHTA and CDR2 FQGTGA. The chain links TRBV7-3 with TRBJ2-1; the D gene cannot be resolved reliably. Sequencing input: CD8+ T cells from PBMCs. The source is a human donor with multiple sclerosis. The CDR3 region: CASSLNGPLDSYNEQFF. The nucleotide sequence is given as TGTGCCAGCAGCTTAAATGGTCCCCTCGATTCCTACAATGAGCAGTTCTTC.